This T cell receptor (beta chain) emerged from a study of cytomegalovirus exposure and HLA in healthy donors (dated by TCRdb to about 2017). For the wider study: An earlier analysis of a few hundred of the donors reported under 300 Gb of sequence data and 95 million to 130 million unique TCR beta sequences obtained from about 200 million T cells. Of the 350 to 400 genotyped donors, about 80% fell in the genetic ancestry cluster associated with self-reported Caucasian donors. Every discovery cohort repertoire had been produced on one sequencing platform. HLA typing included class I and class II loci at four-digit resolution. Typing coverage varied by locus: roughly 629-640 donors for A, B, C, DRB1 and DQB1; roughly 500 for DQA1; 606 for DPA1; some 470 for DPB1. Among 398 genotyped donors of the cohort, an average of roughly 240,000 unique TCR beta nucleotide sequences were sequenced per donor, roughly a sixth of them non-productive. A handful of DR-DQ haplotypes were handled as single units for association and clustering because linkage in the cohort was strong. Along with the roughly 710-subject first cohort, a separate validation cohort of roughly 110 different subjects was used. The study profiled the T cell repertoires of 500 to 800 subjects by immunosequencing and related them to cytomegalovirus serostatus. Donor age, sex, ethnicity and CMV serostatus were compiled alongside the repertoire data. An early release covering just under 650 HLA-typed donors comprised approximately 290 gigabases of sequencing data and roughly 86 million unique TCR sequences. To study patterns of TCR occurrence, a later analysis re-analyzed previously published TCR beta repertoires from 550 to 800 donors and added high-resolution HLA genotyping. The aim of the study was to test whether cataloging public T cell receptors could identify signatures of past pathogen exposure. To predict cytomegalovirus infection status, the study combined high-throughput TCR immunosequencing, statistical association of individual TCRs with disease status, and machine learning. Rather than using new phenotypic data, the later analysis identified candidate immune exposures from TCR beta sequences and from how often those sequences occurred across donors. An earlier analysis of roughly 600 of the donors used high-throughput TCR beta sequencing to judge whether each TCR beta V gene segment behaved as functional or pseudogenic. In a later genetic analysis, genome-wide SNP genotypes for about 55% of the roughly 700 donors were used, and that subset was treated as a discovery cohort. Study-level results and caveats: An earlier analysis of 450 to 750 of the donors showed that most TCR beta V segments appeared in productive rearrangements either about 87% or about 30% of the time, which broadly matched IMGT annotations. In a later analysis, the rate of TCR association differed among HLA loci, with DRB1 alleles having the most associated TCRs and HLA-C alleles having the fewest. Most TCR sequences were seen in very few donors, while some public TCRs were found in many individuals. The earlier analysis of about 600 of the donors excluded roughly 16 rarely observed V segments, including chromosome 9 orphons, because counts were too low. A further reported finding was that TCR beta sequences accurately predicted the HLA-A and HLA-B alleles for most subjects in the first cohort. An association between a missense DCLRE1C variant and V-gene and J-gene trimming of TCR beta chains was found in a later genetic analysis and replicated in an independent cohort. A cluster of highly shared sequence variants was judged likely to be a technical artifact of the sequencing pipeline. The authors suggested that the approach could potentially be extended to other disease states and immunological phenotypes. A few of the identified cytomegalovirus-associated TCR beta chains were confirmed in vitro to be specific for cytomegalovirus antigens. CMV serostatus was the only immune exposure information available for the cohort. A later analysis associated 16,951 TCR beta sequences with specific HLA alleles at a false discovery rate of 0.05. The classifier was reported to diagnose cytomegalovirus status with high specificity and sensitivity in both the original cohort and the validation cohort. This cohort had only TCR beta chains sequenced, and the lack of alpha or paired-chain data limited which features could be detected. Compared with the roughly 670-donor mean, donors in an Asian-associated ancestry cluster had fewer N-insertions in productive TCRs, according to a later genetic analysis. When HLA alleles, especially DR and DQ, strongly co-occurred, TCR associations were difficult to assign to individual alleles. A later analysis reported that several top co-occurrence clusters appeared linked to parvovirus B19, influenza, CMV and Epstein-Barr virus. Some IMGT-functional V segments, including TRBV6-2 and TRBV6-3, could not be distinguished by the 87-base-pair reads and were therefore excluded. In a later analysis, HLA-associated TCR beta chains were found to be more clonally expanded and to have lower generation probabilities than equally common non-associated chains. Presence/absence analyses assumed roughly uniform sequencing depth across donors, an assumption that may not hold. Linkage disequilibrium might explain the correlated functional status among segregating V segments, but an unknown experimental factor could not be excluded. A later analysis found that most CMV-associated TCR beta chains appeared HLA-restricted, with HLA associations seemingly driven largely by CMV exposure. In the study, 164 TCR beta chains were listed as associated with cytomegalovirus. Because HLA typing was missing for some donors at each locus, association tests included only the typed subset.

The CDR3 contains 14 residues, cysteine and phenylalanine counted. Only the CDR3 part of the read is kept: 42 bases, read in frame from the first base. From a lookup of the germline V gene, CDR1 and CDR2 are MGHDK and SYGVNS. Deletion took 3 bases off V and 3 bases off J, with a span of 12 bases between the germline ends. Regarding this clone: What antigen it recognizes has not been identified. Per-base qualities were not stored, and no clone one base away is much larger.

The cohort consisted of approximately 670 healthy bone marrow donors. At the time of sampling, every cohort member was nominally healthy, though immune exposures that went unrecorded were likely present. The donor was CMV seronegative and was included in the group of about 400 seronegative cohort members. A peripheral blood sample was collected from each donor, and TCR beta sequencing was performed on peripheral blood mononuclear cells. Genomic DNA was extracted from the blood cell samples with the Qiagen DNeasy Blood Extraction Kit. The receptor library was made with the immunoSEQ multiplex PCR assay. For the multiplex PCR, a mixture combining 60 forward primers for TCR Vbeta segments and 13 reverse primers for TCR Jbeta segments was used. The CDR3 region of rearranged TCR beta genes was amplified from genomic DNA by a multiplex PCR assay. Amplified TCR beta libraries were sequenced as 87-base-pair reads on the Illumina HiSeq System. The paper's data handling went like this. A later analysis tallied roughly 80 million unique TCR beta chains across the 666 repertoires, and about 10 million of those chains were shared by two or more donors. A nearest-neighbor algorithm error-corrected the raw reads and collapsed the reads into unique sequences, merging closely related sequences to remove PCR and sequencing errors. CDR3 sequences were aligned to IMGT reference sequences to assign V, D and J gene segments. For a sequence to be retained, a match of at least six nucleotides to both a V gene segment and a J gene segment was required. A rearrangement counted as productive if the CDR3 had no stop codons and remained in frame with V and J, and every other rearrangement counted as non-productive. Following IMGT convention, CDR3 was defined as the stretch from the second conserved V-encoded cysteine up to the conserved J-encoded phenylalanine. The earlier analysis of 587 of the donors excluded sequences that lacked an unambiguous match to a single V gene segment. In an earlier analysis of 587 of the donors, V segments were called functional above 56.7% productive rearrangements and were called segregating when the between-donor standard deviation exceeded 5%. A statistical classification framework was built for diagnosing cytomegalovirus status from the catalog of TCR beta chain sequences. In a later analysis, V and J genes were assigned by comparing TCR nucleotide sequences against IMGT/GENE-DB human TR gene sequences. Using the TCRdist pipeline, a later analysis assigned CDR3 sequences along with most-parsimonious VDJ recombination scenarios. In a later analysis, each TCR beta chain was defined by its CDR3 amino acid sequence together with its V-gene family, and reads lacking a unique V-gene family were excluded. To address suspected cross-contamination and a sequencing artifact, a later analysis removed a few hundred highly shared, low-generation-probability nucleotide sequences. For each public chain, a later analysis derived a clonal expansion index from normalized ranks of inferred template counts within each repertoire. Generation probabilities in a later analysis came from a VDJ recombination model fitted to out-of-frame rearrangements, and those results were checked against IGoR. A later analysis scored TCR-TCR, TCR-HLA and TCR-CMV co-occurrence with hypergeometric tests, applying a repertoire-size bias correction to TCR pairs. A later analysis estimated false discovery rates by permuting HLA or CMV assignments 20 times. In a later analysis, co-occurring TCRs were grouped using DBSCAN, with TCRdist sequence similarity added in when clustering inside HLA-allele-positive subsets. Co-occurrence clustering excluded repertoires with fewer than 30,000 or more than 120,000 public chains, plus five with anomalous nucleotide sharing. Drawn from immuneACCESS, this table holds only the in-frame rearrangements with V and J called that TCRdb kept. Clones are partly lost; checked studies trace under half to an unresolved V gene and leave the rest unexplained. V and J calls plus clone size are reproduced from that table; the DNA served to infer D and trimming. Here the sample has under 130,000 clones; 70% to 80% occur a single time. Over 3% of the sample comes from the top ten.

Sequenced sample: PBMCs. This clonotype originated in a woman aged 40 to 49 in good health and CMV-seronegative. The chain is assembled from TRBV25-1 and TRBJ2-7; the D region possibly corresponds to TRBD2 (5 bases align). The CDR3 has the sequence CASSERAKNYEQYF. Here is the DNA: TGTGCCAGCAGTGAGCGGGCCAAAAACTACGAGCAGTACTTC.